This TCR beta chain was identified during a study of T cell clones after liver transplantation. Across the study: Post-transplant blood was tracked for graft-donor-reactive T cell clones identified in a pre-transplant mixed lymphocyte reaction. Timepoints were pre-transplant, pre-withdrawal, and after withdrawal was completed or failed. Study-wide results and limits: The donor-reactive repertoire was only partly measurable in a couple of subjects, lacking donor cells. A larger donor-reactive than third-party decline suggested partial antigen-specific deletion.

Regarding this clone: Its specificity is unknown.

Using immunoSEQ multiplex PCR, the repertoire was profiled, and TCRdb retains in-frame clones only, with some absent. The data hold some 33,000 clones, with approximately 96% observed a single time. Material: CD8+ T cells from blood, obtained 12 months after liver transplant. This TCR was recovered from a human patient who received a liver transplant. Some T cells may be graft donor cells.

The CDR3 sequence: CASSGLTSGSSTDTQYF. CDR3 DNA sequence: TGTGCCAGCAGCGGGTTGACTAGCGGGAGTAGCACAGATACGCAGTATTTT. V usage is TRBV9 and J usage is TRBJ2-3, with TRBD2 matching 12 bases. This CDR3 region has 17 residues. Unmatched junction bases numbered 5, after V lost 3 bases and J lost 0 bases. In germline, CDR1 is SGDLS, CDR2 YYNGEE.